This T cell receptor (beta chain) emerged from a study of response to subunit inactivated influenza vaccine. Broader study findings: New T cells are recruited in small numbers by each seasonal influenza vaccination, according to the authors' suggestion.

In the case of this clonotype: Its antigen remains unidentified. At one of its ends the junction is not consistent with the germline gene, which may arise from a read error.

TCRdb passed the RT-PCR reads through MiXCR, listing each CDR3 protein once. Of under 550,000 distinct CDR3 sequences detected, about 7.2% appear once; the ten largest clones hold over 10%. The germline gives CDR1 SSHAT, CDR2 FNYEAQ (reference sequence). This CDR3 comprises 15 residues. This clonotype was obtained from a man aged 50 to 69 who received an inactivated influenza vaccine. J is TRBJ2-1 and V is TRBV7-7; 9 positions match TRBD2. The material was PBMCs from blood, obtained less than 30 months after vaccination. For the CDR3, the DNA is TGTGCTAGCAGCTCTGAGCGGGGGGCGTACAATGAGCAGTTCTTC. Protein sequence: CASSSERGAYNEQFF.